This TCR beta chain was documented in a study of cytomegalovirus exposure and HLA in healthy donors. Study-wide points: Trimming of TCR beta V- and J-genes showed a link, identified in a later analysis, to a missense DCLRE1C variant.

PCR was performed using 60 Vbeta and 13 Jbeta primers. Clones were read by immunoSEQ multiplex PCR, and TCRdb kept only the in-frame ones, dropping some. Among 150,000 to 200,000 clones listed, roughly four fifths were seen once. The CDR3 runs 14 residues. The V and J ends lost 8 bases and 1 base respectively, with 14 bases between them. Germline-derived CDR1 and CDR2 are MDHEN and SYDVKM. Details on this clone: Its antigen is not identified.

Source material: PBMCs. This clonotype was obtained from a man aged 50-59 years in good health and CMV-seropositive. The chain joins TRBV28 to TRBJ1-2; D gene uncertain. The chain's CDR3 is CASHPVVGNYGYTF. CDR3 in DNA: TGTGCCAGCCACCCGGTCGTCGGTAACTATGGCTACACCTTC.